The 20 T cell receptor beta chains reported below all come from one sample, sequenced in a study of T cells after yellow fever vaccination. TCRdb analysed the 5' RACE reads with MiXCR anew, one entry per CDR3 protein. The sample lists 300,000 to 400,000 distinct CDR3 sequences, roughly an eighth seen once, with 3.2% in the top ten. The sequencing here drew on CD4+ T cells sorted from PBMCs, taken 15 days after the yellow fever booster vaccination. The receptors here all came from a man aged 18 to 29 who received the YFV17D yellow fever vaccine.

This clonotype has only a few counts. The chain recombines TRBV20-1 with TRBJ2-1; D is unresolved. CDR3 length: 14 residues. With 5 bases removed from V and 0 bases from J, the gap between germline ends came to 11 bases. The germline V gene has CDR1 DFQATT and CDR2 SNEGSKA (reference sequence). The CDR3 sequence: CSAPRRSSYNEQFF. In DNA, the CDR3 is TGCAGTGCTCCCCGTAGATCCTCCTACAATGAGCAGTTCTTC.

This clonotype was seen only a few times. J is TRBJ1-3 and V is TRBV5-5, with D maybe TRBD1 (6 bases). This CDR3 contains 17 residues. The V end was cut by 2 bases, the J end by 0 bases, with 15 bases between. Germline V gene data show CDR1 as SGHKS and CDR2 as YYEKEE (reference sequence). This CDR3 reads CASSFGSGALSGNTIYF. The CDR3 DNA follows: TGTGCCAGCAGCTTCGGTTCAGGGGCCCTCTCTGGAAACACCATATATTTT.

The chain carries TRBV18 and TRBJ2-2, with TRBD2 as a possible D gene (7 bases). The CDR3 extends over 16 amino acids. V lost 3 bases to trimming and J lost 5 bases, with 16 bases between them. Germline CDR1 reads KGHSH; CDR2 reads LQKENI. Here the CDR3 DNA reads TGTGCCAGCTCACCCAGCCGGGGGGCAGGGACCGGGGAGCTGTTTTTT. Translating gives CASSPSRGAGTGELFF.

This clonotype appeared many times. The chain recombines TRBV7-2 with TRBJ2-5; maybe TRBD1 (6 bases). This CDR3 comprises 13 residues. V lost 5 bases and J lost 3, with 10 bases in between. Germline CDR1 is SGHTA and CDR2 is FQGNSA. CDR3 residues: CASSRRTEETQYF. The CDR3 DNA reads TGTGCCAGCAGCCGTCGGACAGAAGAGACCCAGTACTTC.

There are a few counts of this clonotype. This chain uses TRBV6-4 with TRBJ2-7; D unclear. Trimming stripped 2 bases from V and 3 bases from J, with 14 bases between. The CDR3 is made up of 15 amino acids. Germline-derived CDR1 and CDR2 are MRHNA and SNTAGT. The DNA for the CDR3 is TGTGCCAGCAGTGACGGTGTCTTATTTTTCTACGAGCAGTACTTC. Its protein is CASSDGVLFFYEQYF.

This clonotype has ten or more counts. The V and J genes are TRBV7-9 and TRBJ2-1; D might be TRBD2 (7 bases). V was clipped by 7 bases and J by 4 bases, with 17 bases between them. This CDR3 contains 15 residues. Germline-derived CDR1 and CDR2 are SEHNR and FQNEAQ (reference sequence). CDR3 loop: CASTGGGLVYNEQFF. The CDR3 DNA sequence: TGTGCCAGCACTGGGGGGGGGCTCGTATACAATGAGCAGTTCTTC. The full variable domain, with the rest looked up from reference TRBV7-9 and TRBJ2-1, is DTGVSQNPRHKITKRGQNVTFRCDPISEHNRLYWYRQTLGQGPEFLTYFQNEAQLEKSRLLSDRFSAERPKGSFSTLEIQRTEQGDSAMYLCASTGGGLVYNEQFFGPGTRLTVL.

This chain uses TRBV4-2 with TRBJ2-2; 11 bases are a match to TRBD2. CDR3 length equals 17 residues. V lost 1 base and J lost 7; bases outside the gene matches: 8. Germline assignment: CDR1 LGHNA and CDR2 YNFKEQ. The CDR3 reads CASSQGGASGGNGELFF. CDR3 in DNA: TGTGCCAGCAGCCAAGGCGGAGCTAGCGGGGGGAACGGGGAGCTGTTTTTT.

This chain joins TRBV24-1 and TRBJ2-3; D not resolved. Trimming stripped 0 bases from V and 13 bases from J, with 10 bases between. Germline V gene lookup returns CDR1 KGHDR and CDR2 SFDVKD. The CDR3 contains 12 residues. The CDR3 loop reads CATSDLAGWEYF. The CDR3 DNA reads as TGTGCCACCAGTGATTTGGCTGGGTGGGAGTATTTT.

This clonotype was picked up a small number of times. The rearrangement uses TRBV19 and TRBJ1-2; no reliable D call. The germline V and J ends were trimmed by 4 bases and 8 bases, with 11 bases remaining between them. This CDR3 region has 12 residues. CDR1 is LNHDA and CDR2 is SQIVND in the germline V gene (reference sequence). The CDR3 region is CASSRATYGYTF. Written as DNA, the CDR3 is TGTGCCAGTAGTAGGGCAACGTACGGCTACACCTTC.

This clonotype was observed a handful of times. The CDR3 DNA reads as TGTGCCAGCAGCTTAGACCGCTCAGGGAGCAATCAGCCCCAGCATTTT. Its translation: CASSLDRSGSNQPQHF. This chain uses TRBV7-2 with TRBJ1-5, with D perhaps matching TRBD1 (5 bases). Looked up from germline, CDR1 is SGHTA and CDR2 is FQGNSA. Between the trimmed V and J ends, which lost 1 base and 1 base, there was a span of 11 bases. The CDR3 totals 16 residues. The full variable domain, in which reference TRBV7-2 and TRBJ1-5 provide the parts outside the CDR3, is GAGVSQSPSNKVTEKGKDVELRCDPISGHTALYWYRQSLGQGLEFLIYFQGNSAPDKSGLPSDRFSAERTGGSVSTLTIQRTQQEDSAVYLCASSLDRSGSNQPQHFGDGTRLSIL.

This clonotype was observed a handful of times. The CDR3 region has the DNA TGCGCCAGCAGCCCCAATGGGGGCGGAGCAACTAATGAAAAACTGTTTTTT. Encoded protein: CASSPNGGGATNEKLFF. The rearrangement uses TRBV4-3 and TRBJ1-4; D possibly corresponds to TRBD1 (6 bases). V was clipped by 4 bases and J by 0 bases, with 15 bases between them. This CDR3 is built from 17 residues. Germline-derived CDR1 and CDR2 are LGHNA and YSLEER.

This clonotype was counted between two and nine times. V and J are TRBV19 and TRBJ2-1; 11 nucleotides line up with TRBD2. Germline CDR1 reads LNHDA; CDR2 reads SQIVND (reference sequence). V gave up 1 base and J gave up 0 bases; unmatched junction bases: 5. This CDR3 comprises 18 residues. The CDR3 DNA sequence: TGTGCCAGTAGTATAGGGCTAGCGGGGGGTAGCTCCTACAATGAGCAGTTCTTC. Its protein is CASSIGLAGGSSYNEQFF.

This chain uses TRBV12-3 or TRBV12-4 with TRBJ1-6; D is ambiguous. V was shortened by 6 bases and J by 7 bases, with 10 bases between the two germline ends. The CDR3 is 13 amino acids. As DNA, the CDR3 is TGTGCCAGCAGCCTATCACAGAATTCACCCCTCCACTTT. Translating gives CASSLSQNSPLHF.

This clonotype turned up a few times. The chain links TRBV18 to TRBJ2-7, with TRBD2 identical over 8 bases. With 2 bases clipped from V and 1 base from J, the junction kept 4 bases outside the gene matches. The length of the CDR3 is 15 residues. CDR1 is KGHSH and CDR2 is LQKENI in the germline V gene. The CDR3 DNA reads as TGTGCCAGCTCACCAGCGGGGGGTGGATCCTACGAGCAGTACGTC. Protein: CASSPAGGGSYEQYV.

This clonotype has a handful of counts. This chain links TRBV5-1 with TRBJ2-1; TRBD1 might be the D (6 bases). This CDR3 has 12 residues. Germline lookup yields CDR1 SGHRS and CDR2 YFSETQ. V lost 3 bases to trimming and J lost 9 bases, with 10 bases between them. CDR3 bases: TGCGCCAGCAGCTCTCAGGGGCCTGAGCAGTTCTTC. Residues: CASSSQGPEQFF.

There are many counts of this clonotype. The chain uses TRBV12-3 or TRBV12-4 and TRBJ2-1; no clear D gene. The CDR3 has 14 residues. Trimming took 6 bases from V and 3 from J, leaving 12 bases between them. The CDR3 DNA follows: TGTGCCAGCAGCTACATTTCGGGCTACAATGAGCAGTTCTTC. Translation: CASSYISGYNEQFF.

J is TRBJ1-1 and V is TRBV6-5, with a possible D match to TRBD1 (5 bases). This CDR3 has 13 amino acids. V was cut by 4 bases and J by 11 bases, with 17 bases left in between. The germline CDR1 and CDR2 sequences are MNHEY and SVGAGI. This CDR3 reads CASSSRTPGRAFF. The CDR3 DNA sequence: TGTGCCAGCAGTTCGCGGACACCGGGGAGGGCTTTCTTT.

The rearrangement joins TRBV9 to TRBJ2-5; no reliable D call. This CDR3 has 13 residues. From germline, CDR1 is SGDLS and CDR2 YYNGEE. The V end lost 2 bases, the J end lost 5 bases, and 10 bases lay between the germline ends. CDR3 nucleotides: TGTGCCAGCAGCGTCTGGGGTGGGGAGACCCAGTACTTC. Protein product: CASSVWGGETQYF. The variable domain in full, with the rest retrieved from reference TRBV9 and TRBJ2-5, is DSGVTQTPKHLITATGQRVTLRCSPRSGDLSVYWYQQSLDQGLQFLIQYYNGEERAKGNILERFSAQQFPDLHSELNLSSLELGDSALYFCASSVWGGETQYFGPGTRLLVL.

The chain couples TRBV18 to TRBJ2-7; a weak D match, TRBD1 (6 bases). Trimming removed 4 bases at V and 4 bases at J, with 17 bases between. This CDR3 is built from 15 residues. Germline V lookup: CDR1 KGHSH, CDR2 LQKENI. The CDR3 sequence: CASSQKPGTWYEQYF. CDR3 DNA sequence: TGTGCCAGCTCACAGAAACCCGGGACATGGTACGAGCAGTACTTC.

A few counts support this clonotype. The V and J genes are TRBV5-1 and TRBJ2-2; the match to TRBD2 covers 8 bases. The CDR3 is 15 amino acids. Germline CDR1 and CDR2: SGHRS and YFSETQ. V dropped 1 base and J dropped 6; count of bases not matched to a gene: 5. The CDR3 sequence is CASSLWTSLPGELFF. The CDR3 nucleotides are TGCGCCAGCAGCTTGTGGACTAGCCTCCCCGGGGAGCTGTTTTTT. The full variable domain, its missing parts supplied by reference TRBV5-1 and TRBJ2-2, is KAGVTQTPRYLIKTRGQQVTLSCSPISGHRSVSWYQQTPGQGLQFLFEYFSETQRNKGNFPGRFSGRQFSNSRSEMNVSTLELGDSALYLCASSLWTSLPGELFFGEGSRLTVL.